This T cell receptor (beta chain) is from a study of identical twins. Whole-study results and caveats: Insertions were reduced in abundant cord blood beta clonotypes but not in memory repertoires. In drawing conclusions, the study used cross-sectional statistical analysis and did not follow the same donors. Twins shared out-of-frame alpha sequences with excess low generation probability.

The CDR3 loop spans 15 amino acids. Germline values: CDR1 SSHAT, CDR2 FNYEAQ (reference sequence). V gave up 5 bases and J gave up 2 bases; unmatched junction bases: 6. Using its own MiXCR run on the 5' RACE reads, TCRdb lists one record per CDR3 protein. The data contain approximately 140,000 distinct CDR3 sequences, roughly 3.2% of them singletons. In its sample, this clonotype was seen many times. Its antigen is still unknown. V gene TRBV7-7 combines with J gene TRBJ2-1; TRBD2 aligns across 7 bases. This sequence originates from a man aged 18 to 29 in good health. The sample consisted of memory T cells sorted from blood. In nucleotides, the CDR3 is TGTGCCAGCAGCCCATCTAGCGGACCCTACAATGAGCAGTTCTTC. Amino acid sequence: CASSPSSGPYNEQFF.